This T cell receptor beta chain is from a study of identical twins. Overall study findings and caveats: Within cord blood, abundant beta clonotypes carried fewer insertions, but memory repertoires showed no such trend.

Per germline, CDR1 LGHDT and CDR2 YNNKEL (reference sequence). CDR3 length: 16 residues. V gave up 4 bases and J gave up 2 bases; unmatched junction bases: 5. TCRdb re-called the 5' RACE reads with MiXCR, one entry per CDR3 protein. The data contain some 690,000 distinct CDR3 sequences, about 20% of them seen just once; the ten biggest clones take up around 4.4%. This clonotype was seen more than once but under ten times. Its specificity is not known. The same sample was also studied in work on T cells expressing NK-cell markers. That source notes: In sorted CD3+CD56+NKG2C+, CD3+CD56+NKG2C- and CD3+CD56-NKG2C+ T cells, TCR beta repertoires were obtained. As a fraction of CD8+ T cells, dominant NKG2C+ clonotypes reached about 1.0-7.0% in 5 or 6 donors.

The sequence derives from a young woman in good health. The material sequenced was PBMCs. The rearrangement links TRBV3-1 to TRBJ2-1; TRBD2 agrees at 10 bases. The CDR3 loop is CASSPGLAVTYNEQFF. The CDR3 region has the DNA TGTGCCAGCAGCCCAGGACTAGCGGTGACCTACAATGAGCAGTTCTTC.